Listed here are 9 T cell receptor beta chains from one sample, sequenced in a study of T cell responses to AZD1222 COVID-19 vaccine (dated by TCRdb to the early 2020s). Libraries were made using the immunoSEQ multiplex PCR assay. As stored in TCRdb, this immuneACCESS dataset retains in-frame rearrangements with V and J assigned. A fraction of the clones does not appear; measured against another copy, unresolved V genes explain less than half of the discrepancy, and the remainder lacks a known reason. The sample table records about 94,000 clones; 85% of these occur just once. The ten largest clones capture roughly 4.3% of the sample. The time point label for this specimen denotes: about 28 days (+/-7) after the second vaccine dose. The material was peripheral blood, obtained 28 days after the second AZD1222 dose. Receptors were obtained from an adult who received the AZD1222 COVID-19 vaccine.

This rearrangement joins TRBV6-5 to TRBJ1-1; maybe TRBD1 (6 bases). V lost 4 bases and J lost 8, with 11 bases in between. Germline V gene lookup returns CDR1 MNHEY and CDR2 SVGAGI. The CDR3 runs to 12 residues. CDR3 protein: CASSFRGSEAFF. CDR3 coding DNA: TGTGCCAGCAGTTTCAGGGGATCCGAAGCTTTCTTT.

This chain joins TRBV27 and TRBJ2-7; TRBD2 agrees at 8 bases. With 2 bases clipped from V and 4 bases from J, the junction kept 13 bases outside the gene matches. The CDR3 is 17 residues long. Germline V gives CDR1 MNHEY, CDR2 SMNVEV (reference sequence). In DNA form, the CDR3 reads TGTGCCAGCAGTTTACTAAGTGGAAGCGGGAGTGGTTACGAGCAGTACTTC. Translation: CASSLLSGSGSGYEQYF.

The V gene is TRBV6-5, the J gene TRBJ2-1; D is unresolved. This CDR3 has 14 amino acids. The germline V gene encodes CDR1 MNHEY and CDR2 SVGAGI. Trimming removed 7 bases from V and 0 bases from J, with 10 bases in between. CDR3 DNA sequence: TGTGCCAGCAATTCCGGAACCTCCTACAATGAGCAGTTCTTC. Its translation: CASNSGTSYNEQFF.

The rearrangement uses TRBV2 and TRBJ2-1; D is unresolved. This CDR3 region has 15 residues. CDR1 is SNHLY, CDR2 FYNNEI, per germline. V was clipped by 2 bases and J by 4 bases, with 12 bases between them. Written as DNA, the CDR3 is TGTGCCAGCAGTGAAAGATTAGGCTCTTACAATGAGCAGTTCTTC. It yields the protein CASSERLGSYNEQFF.

CDR3 nucleotides: TGTGCCAGCAGCCCGGGACAGACGAATAATGAAAAACTGTTTTTT. Its protein is CASSPGQTNNEKLFF. This chain uses TRBV5-4 with TRBJ1-4, with 7 bases lining up with TRBD1. The CDR3 is made up of 15 amino acids. Losses at the gene ends were 4 bases for V and 4 bases for J; bases not matched to a gene: 7. Germline assignment: CDR1 SGHNT and CDR2 YYREEE (reference sequence).

The V call is TRBV19, the J call TRBJ2-7; possible D gene TRBD1, 6 bases. Germline CDR1 LNHDA, CDR2 SQIVND (reference sequence). The CDR3 runs to 12 residues. V gave up 4 bases and J gave up 2 bases, with 6 bases separating them. CDR3 in DNA: TGTGCCAGTAGTAGGGACACCTACGAGCAGTACTTC. Translation: CASSRDTYEQYF.

V is TRBV3-1 (or the pseudogene TRBV3-2) and J is TRBJ1-1; D gene ambiguous. The CDR3 contains 15 residues. CDR1 LGHDT and CDR2 YNNKEL come from the germline V gene (reference sequence). Trimming stripped 0 bases from V and 0 bases from J, with 8 bases between. CDR3: CASSQERAVNTEAFF. The CDR3 nucleotides read TGTGCCAGCAGCCAAGAAAGGGCGGTGAACACTGAAGCTTTCTTT.

This clone appeared a few times. This chain joins TRBV7-2 and TRBJ1-3; D not certain. Germline V gives CDR1 SGHTA, CDR2 FQGNSA. The CDR3 is 12 residues long. The V and J ends lost 3 bases and 5 bases respectively, with 5 bases between them. For the CDR3, the DNA is TGTGCCAGCAGCTTTGAGAGAAACACCATATATTTT. It encodes CASSFERNTIYF.

The genes are TRBV6-1 and TRBJ2-2, with D perhaps being TRBD1 or TRBD2 (5 bases each). V lost 0 bases to trimming and J lost 5 bases, with 16 bases between them. The CDR3 has 17 residues. CDR1 MNHNS and CDR2 SASEGT come from the germline V gene. For the CDR3, the DNA is TGTGCCAGCAGTGAAGCTCTGGGGCACCCGGGGACCGGGGAGCTGTTTTTT. It specifies CASSEALGHPGTGELFF.